These T cell receptor beta chains were read from a single sample in a study of T cells in narcolepsy. Assay: immunoSEQ multiplex PCR; the TCRdb copy retains only in-frame clones and omits some. The sample has about 25,000 clones; about 79% are singletons. The sequenced sample was CD45RA- memory CD4+ T cells from PBMCs. The receptors were gathered from a human donor with narcolepsy. The conserved cysteine and the conserved F or W are not part of the CDR3 here. Size is stated for part of the rows, as once, few or many counts, or as a class when the clone is expanded.

clone_size,v_call,cdr3_aa
-,TRBV7-3,ASSFGPPPNTEAF
-,TRBV15,ATSRRTTGGGYT
-,TRBV9,ASSPGQITIGEQY
-,TRBV5-1,ASSRIPRTSGGRRGDNEQY
-,TRBV27,ASSLLTSGRANEQF
few,TRBV5-6,ASSRTGLNQPQH
once,TRBV30,AWSVGLSHSPLH
-,TRBV11-3,ARVRTPPWGTQY
-,TRBV11-2,ASSDLGGGFYNSPLH
-,TRBV10-3,AISDTGGAQKKAF
medium-sized,TRBV21-1,ASSLRGGERVPDEQY
-,TRBV28,ASSSVAGGFTDTQY
-,TRBV29-1,SVDTDGYT
-,TRBV28,ASARATLYGYT
-,TRBV14,ASSQTGIWIYEQY
few,TRBV19,ASSDTGGAGANVLT
-,TRBV6-6,ASSTWDRSNYGYT
-,TRBV7-2,ASSARLAYEQY
-,TRBV28,ASSLHPRGRVGNQPQH
few,TRBV6-5,ASSNRGVGYT
-,TRBV9,ASSVGAGSDSPLH
-,TRBV18,ASSLPQETQY
once,TRBV5-1,ASIPGGASTGELF